This entry concerns a single TCR beta chain. This clone was found once. No cognate antigen has been identified for it. Base-call qualities are not available, and no considerably larger clone is one nucleotide away. The record originates from a study of blood T cell repertoires in COVID-19 (dated by TCRdb to 2019 to 2021). Regarding the study in general: The collaborator samples originated in the United States, Italy and Spain and spanned the acute and convalescent phases of COVID-19. The prospective study material was composed of cDNA or gDNA derived from T cells, B-cell-depleted T cells, or PBMCs. Subjects who had been exposed to COVID-19, were actively infected with it, or had recovered from it provided the deeply sampled blood TCRbeta repertoires that made up the dataset. A freely available public database, intended as a resource for researchers studying the immune response to SARS-CoV-2, is where the repertoires were released. The samples were drawn from two sources: the first 160 participants of the ongoing ImmuneRACE study, and 1,254 subjects contributed by 6 global collaborators. A de-identified subject ID, COVID-19 status, age in years and sex were almost always included in the sample metadata. Where available, HLA class I and class II types were taken from metadata supplied by the sample provider and were not determined by assay-based typing.

Collaborating institutions collected whole blood in K2EDTA tubes following their own protocols. For TCRbeta analysis, collaborator samples were shipped as frozen whole blood, as isolated PBMCs, or as DNA extracted from either sample type. Overall study results and their limits: How much clinical and demographic metadata was included differed by source and by participant, and the metadata was provided uncurated.

TCRbeta CDR3 regions were amplified from genomic DNA by means of the immunoSEQ Assay, a bias-controlled multiplex PCR. The authors processed their data as follows. The number of nucleated cells in each sample was estimated from the amplification of reference gene primers within the assay. To quantify the absolute abundance of each unique TCRbeta CDR3 rearrangement, sequence reads were collapsed and filtered. For each sample, productive Simpson clonality was calculated as the square root of Simpson's diversity index across productive rearrangements. The source is immuneACCESS, and TCRdb retained only in-frame sequences with V and J called. Part of the clones is not carried over; for the studies checked, unresolved V genes explain less than half of this, and the remainder is unexplained. V and J calls plus clone size are reproduced from that table; the DNA served to infer D and trimming. The sample table holds approximately 87,000 clones, of which around 89% were seen once. In total, the top ten clones hold about 15% of the sample.

Sequencing was performed on peripheral blood. The origin of this receptor is a man aged 70 or older with active or convalescent COVID-19.

The CDR3: CAWSRDSYGYTF. The nucleotides are TGTGCCTGGAGCAGGGACAGCTATGGCTACACCTTC. The receptor chain draws on TRBV30 and TRBJ1-2, and 7 bases in between align with TRBD1. The CDR3 contains 12 residues, cysteine and phenylalanine counted. Just the 36-base CDR3 DNA is kept, in frame starting at base 1. Reading the germline V gene (reference sequence) gives CDR1 GTSNPN and CDR2 SVGIG. V has 3 bases trimmed and J has 4 bases trimmed; junction bases matching no gene number 2.